Sequencing of this T cell receptor (beta chain) was carried out in a study of shared clonotypes between healthy human individuals. General observations from the study: Genetic and exposure-history diversity was limited by the small donor number.

This clone was detected once. Its antigen is currently unknown. Genomic DNA belonging to each subset was distributed in equal measure over several immunoSEQ plates. Some 30,000 T cell genomes, or approximately 190 ng DNA, went into the sorted-subset replicate PCRs. Produced via immunoSEQ multiplex PCR; TCRdb's table is partial and in-frame only. The data contain nearly 750,000 clones, 72% of them singletons. The CDR3 spans 13 residues. Germline values: CDR1 LNHDA, CDR2 SQIVND (reference sequence). V shed 6 bases and J shed 2 bases, with 10 bases lying between them. CD4+ cells underwent separation, giving CD45RA+ naive and CD45RA-negative memory subsets.

The sequence was collected from a woman younger than 45 in good health. The sequencing sample was made of memory CD4+ T cells sorted from blood. Subset of the sample: CD45RA-negative fraction. The chain joins TRBV19 to TRBJ1-2, with D perhaps TRBD1 (5 bases). CDR3 sequence reads: CASSGRANYGYTF. The CDR3, as DNA: TGTGCCAGTAGCGGCAGGGCGAACTATGGCTACACCTTC.